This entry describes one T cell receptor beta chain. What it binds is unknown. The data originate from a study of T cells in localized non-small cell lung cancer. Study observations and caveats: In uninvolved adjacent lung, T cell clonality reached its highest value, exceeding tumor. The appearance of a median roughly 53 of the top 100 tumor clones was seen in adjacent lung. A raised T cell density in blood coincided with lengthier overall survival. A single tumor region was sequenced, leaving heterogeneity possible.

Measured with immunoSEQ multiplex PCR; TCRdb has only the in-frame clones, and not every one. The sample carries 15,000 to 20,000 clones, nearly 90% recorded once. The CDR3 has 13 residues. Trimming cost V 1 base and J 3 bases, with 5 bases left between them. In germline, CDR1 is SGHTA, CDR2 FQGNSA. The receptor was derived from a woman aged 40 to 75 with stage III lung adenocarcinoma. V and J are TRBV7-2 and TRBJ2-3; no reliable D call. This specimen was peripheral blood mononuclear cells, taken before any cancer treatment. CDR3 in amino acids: CASSLGRTDTQYF. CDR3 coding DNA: TGTGCCAGCAGCTTAGGGCGGACAGATACGCAGTATTTT. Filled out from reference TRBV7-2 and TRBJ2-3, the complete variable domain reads GAGVSQSPSNKVTEKGKDVELRCDPISGHTALYWYRQSLGQGLEFLIYFQGNSAPDKSGLPSDRFSAERTGGSVSTLTIQRTQQEDSAVYLCASSLGRTDTQYFGPGTRLTVL.